Here is one T cell receptor beta chain with its context. The data belong to a study of lymphopenia after photon versus proton radiotherapy. Method: immunoSEQ multiplex PCR; TCRdb's copy keeps in-frame clones and lacks some. The data hold about 40,000 clones, with 85% to 90% observed a single time. The V end was cut by 6 bases, the J end by 2 bases, with 14 bases between. The germline V gene has CDR1 SNHLY and CDR2 FYNNEI. This CDR3 is built from 15 residues. The clonotype originates from a woman in her 70s with pancreatic cancer. Some clones in this sample may be carry-over from other donors' samples. The chain carries TRBV2 and TRBJ1-5; D ambiguous. The material was peripheral blood, obtained from a patient treated with proton-based radiotherapy. The CDR3 DNA reads as TGTGCCAGCAGGGCGTTGGGTACCGGCAATCAGCCCCAGCATTTT. As protein: CASRALGTGNQPQHF.